This T cell receptor (beta chain) was sequenced during a study of control samples from healthy donors and cancer patients. Data came from immunoSEQ multiplex PCR; TCRdb stores just in-frame clones and leaves some out. The data contain about 150,000 clones, 85% to 95% of them singletons. Trimming took 9 bases from V and 5 from J; bases not matched to a gene: 10. Per germline, CDR1 SGHDT and CDR2 YYEEEE. This CDR3 is built from 13 residues. The V and J genes are TRBV5-6 and TRBJ1-2; 7 bases line up with TRBD1. The specimen was blood. The clonotype was recovered from a woman aged 35 to 49 in good health. This CDR3 is CATSGDRAYGYTF. CDR3 nucleotide sequence: TGTGCCACCTCAGGGGACAGAGCTTATGGCTACACCTTC. The complete variable domain, with remaining parts taken from reference TRBV5-6 and TRBJ1-2, reads DAGVTQSPTHLIKTRGQQVTLRCSPKSGHDTVSWYQQALGQGPQFIFQYYEEEERQRGNFPDRFSGHQFPNYSSELNVNALLLGDSALYLCATSGDRAYGYTFGSGTRLTVV.